Presented here are 30 T cell receptor beta chains from one specimen sequenced in a study of response to subunit inactivated influenza vaccine. MiXCR, run by TCRdb on the RT-PCR reads, gives a single entry per CDR3 protein. The table shows around 200,000 distinct CDR3 sequences, with approximately 9.2% occurring only once. The sample here was non-naive T cells sorted from PBMCs, taken on the day of vaccination. Every receptor here comes from a man in his fifties who received an inactivated influenza vaccine.

The chain employs TRBV7-9 and TRBJ2-3; D not resolved. Trimming took 3 bases from V and 0 from J, leaving 10 bases between them. The CDR3 is 15 residues long. Germline V lookup: CDR1 SEHNR, CDR2 FQNEAQ (reference sequence). CDR3 sequence reads: CASSLTESSTDTQYF. DNA of the CDR3: TGTGCCAGCAGCTTGACGGAGTCTAGCACAGATACGCAGTATTTT.

This clonotype occurred a few times. The chain couples TRBV20-1 to TRBJ2-3; D gene unclear. V was clipped by 6 bases and J by 3 bases, with 13 bases between them. This CDR3 has 13 amino acids. Germline V gene lookup returns CDR1 DFQATT and CDR2 SNEGSKA (reference sequence). Written as DNA, the CDR3 is TGCAGTGCCTCCCGGGCGGCGACAGATACGCAGTATTTT. Translation gives CSASRAATDTQYF.

This clonotype was picked up many times. The rearrangement links TRBV15 to TRBJ2-2; D gene unclear. Germline V gene data show CDR1 as LNHNV and CDR2 as YYDKDF (reference sequence). The CDR3 has 16 residues. Between the trimmed V and J ends, which lost 0 bases and 5 bases, there was a span of 13 bases. CDR3 in DNA: TGTGCCACCAGCAGAGATCAAGGCTACTCTACCGGGGAGCTGTTTTTT. Its protein is CATSRDQGYSTGELFF. Filled out from reference TRBV15 and TRBJ2-2, the complete variable domain reads DAMVIQNPRYQVTQFGKPVTLSCSQTLNHNVMYWYQQKSSQAPKLLFHYYDKDFNNEADTPDNFQSRRPNTSFCFLDIRSPGLGDTAMYLCATSRDQGYSTGELFFGEGSRLTVL.

This clonotype was seen more than once but under ten times. This rearrangement joins TRBV7-2 to TRBJ1-1; 12 nucleotides line up with TRBD1. The length of the CDR3 is 15 residues. The germline V gene encodes CDR1 SGHTA and CDR2 FQGNSA. V dropped 4 bases and J dropped 5; count of bases not matched to a gene: 5. The DNA for the CDR3 is TGTGCCAGCAGCTACGGGACAGGGGGCTGGACTGAAGCTTTCTTT. Its translation: CASSYGTGGWTEAFF.

The chain uses TRBV6-1 and TRBJ2-7; TRBD2 matches 13 bases. CDR1 is MNHNS and CDR2 is SASEGT in the germline V gene. The CDR3 runs 16 residues. V was clipped by 6 bases and J by 3 bases; unmatched bases: 8. This CDR3 reads CASRPGTSGTNYEQYF. The CDR3 DNA sequence: TGTGCCAGCAGGCCCGGGACTAGCGGGACAAACTACGAGCAGTACTTC.

A few counts support this clonotype. The rearrangement uses TRBV11-2 and TRBJ2-7; no definite D call. The CDR3 consists of 13 residues. With 5 bases removed from V and 10 bases from J, the gap between germline ends came to 18 bases. CDR1 is SGHAT, CDR2 FQNNGV, per germline. CDR3 DNA sequence: TGTGCCAGCAGCCGTTTAGACGTTAGGTTACAGTACTTC. It specifies CASSRLDVRLQYF.

This clonotype was seen only a few times. The chain combines TRBV6-5 with TRBJ2-3, with no clear D. Between the trimmed V and J ends, which lost 2 bases and 6 bases, there was a span of 9 bases. The CDR3 has 13 amino acids. Germline V lookup: CDR1 MNHEY, CDR2 SVGAGI. This CDR3 is CASSYNSRDTQYF. The CDR3 nucleotides are TGTGCCAGCAGTTACAACAGCCGGGATACGCAGTATTTT.

This clonotype was seen ten or more times. The rearrangement uses TRBV12-3 or TRBV12-4 and TRBJ2-7; D gene uncertain. The CDR3 runs 11 residues. Trimming stripped 7 bases from V and 0 bases from J, with 4 bases between. In DNA form, the CDR3 reads TGTGCCAGCACCAACTCCTACGAGCAGTACTTC. It codes for CASTNSYEQYF.

This clonotype came up a few times. The CDR3 loop reads CASSLDLFEFTDTQYF. The CDR3 nucleotides read TGTGCCAGCAGCTTAGATCTTTTCGAGTTCACAGATACGCAGTATTTT. J is TRBJ2-3 and V is TRBV11-2; D is undetermined. CDR3 length: 16 residues. V was cut by 0 bases and J by 2 bases, with 12 bases left in between. Germline CDR1 is SGHAT and CDR2 is FQNNGV.

The J gene is TRBJ2-1, the V gene TRBV7-6; tentatively, D is TRBD2 (6 bases). The CDR3 sequence is 17 residues long. CDR1 SGHVS and CDR2 FNYEAQ come from the germline V gene. The V end lost 0 bases, the J end lost 0 bases, and 12 bases lay between the germline ends. In nucleotides, the CDR3 is TGTGCCAGCAGCTTAGCCGGGAGCGGCGGCTCCTACAATGAGCAGTTCTTC. This translates into CASSLAGSGGSYNEQFF.

The J gene is TRBJ2-3, the V gene TRBV3-1; TRBD2 matches at 7 bases. Losses at the gene ends were 2 bases for V and 6 bases for J; bases not matched to a gene: 11. This CDR3 is 16 amino acids long. Germline loops: CDR1 LGHDT, CDR2 YNNKEL (reference sequence). Written as DNA, the CDR3 is TGTGCCAGCAGCCAAAAGACTAGCTTCGCGTCGGATACGCAGTATTTT. Translating it yields CASSQKTSFASDTQYF.

This clonotype has only a few counts. The V call is TRBV29-1, the J call TRBJ1-4, with D uncertain. The CDR3 runs to 13 residues. From germline, CDR1 is SQVTM and CDR2 ANQGSEA. V was trimmed by 6 bases and J by 5 bases, leaving 13 bases between them. The CDR3 DNA reads as TGCAGCGTCTCCGGGAGTGGGAATGAAAAACTGTTTTTT. It yields the protein CSVSGSGNEKLFF.

A few counts support this clonotype. The chain combines TRBV4-2 with TRBJ2-5, with TRBD1 as a possible D gene (6 bases). This CDR3 is 13 amino acids long. Looked up from germline, CDR1 is LGHNA and CDR2 is YNFKEQ. V lost 0 bases and J 7 bases, leaving 9 bases between the germline ends. The DNA of the CDR3 is TGTGCCAGCAGCCAAGATGGGGGCCCGACCCAGTACTTC. It translates to CASSQDGGPTQYF.

This clonotype was picked up many times. Relative to the germline gene, one junction end is altered; a read error may explain this. The V call is TRBV11-2, the J call TRBJ2-1; 9 bases agree with TRBD2. This CDR3 has 17 residues. Germline lookup yields CDR1 SGHAT and CDR2 FQNNGV. CDR3 nucleotide sequence: TGTGCCAGCAGCCTAGAAGGAGCGCGGGAGGGGTACAATGAGCAGTTCTTC. The encoded protein is CASSLEGAREGYNEQFF.

The chain is built from TRBV6-2 or TRBV6-3 and TRBJ2-1; 9 bases are a match to TRBD1. There are 16 residues in the CDR3. Germline V gives CDR1 MNHEY, CDR2 SVGEGT. V lost 2 bases, J lost 8 bases, and 10 bases stayed unmatched. As DNA, the CDR3 is TGTGCCAGCAGTTACGAGCCGGGACAGGGTATTTATGAGCAGTTCTTC. As protein: CASSYEPGQGIYEQFF.

This chain joins TRBV6-2 or TRBV6-3 and TRBJ2-1; 8 positions agree with TRBD2. The V segment lost 2 bases and the J segment 8 bases; nucleotides outside the gene matches: 8. Germline V gene lookup returns CDR1 MNHEY and CDR2 SVGEGT. The CDR3 extends over 15 amino acids. The CDR3 bases are TGTGCCAGCAGTTACAGGTCTAGCGGGTTCGATGAGCAGTTCTTC. Amino acids: CASSYRSSGFDEQFF.

This clonotype was counted many times. The chain links TRBV5-1 to TRBJ2-3, with D unclear. CDR1 SGHRS and CDR2 YFSETQ come from the germline V gene. CDR3 length equals 16 residues. Trimming took 0 bases from V and 0 from J, leaving 11 bases between them. The CDR3 here is CASSLDPRISTDTQYF. The CDR3 region has the DNA TGCGCCAGCAGCTTGGACCCCAGGATCAGCACAGATACGCAGTATTTT.

This chain uses TRBV6-2 or TRBV6-3 with TRBJ2-7, with 11 bases that match TRBD2. Trimming cost V 2 bases and J 1 base; bases outside gene matches: 4. Per the germline V gene, CDR1 is MNHEY and CDR2 is SVGEGT. The CDR3 loop spans 16 amino acids. The DNA for the CDR3 is TGTGCCAGCAGTTACACTAGCGGGAGTTATTCCTACGAGCAGTACTTC. It codes for CASSYTSGSYSYEQYF.

This sequence joins TRBV7-9 and TRBJ2-5, with D hard to call. Germline V gives CDR1 SEHNR, CDR2 FQNEAQ (reference sequence). The V and J ends lost 0 bases and 5 bases respectively, with 10 bases between them. The CDR3 consists of 14 residues. Written as DNA, the CDR3 is TGTGCCAGCAGCTTAGCGGTGCTACACGAGACCCAGTACTTC. It codes for CASSLAVLHETQYF.

This rearrangement joins TRBV5-1 to TRBJ2-7, with D unresolved. The germline gives CDR1 SGHRS, CDR2 YFSETQ. The V gene lost 0 bases and the J gene lost 1 base, with 8 bases spanning the gap. The CDR3 is 14 residues long. CDR3 amino acids: CASSLVSGSYEQYF. In DNA, the CDR3 is TGCGCCAGCAGCTTGGTTTCCGGATCCTACGAGCAGTACTTC.

This rearrangement joins TRBV15 to TRBJ2-6, with TRBD2 identical over 14 bases. The CDR3 is 22 amino acids. Losses at the gene ends were 5 bases for V and 1 base for J; bases not matched to a gene: 16. The germline V gene has CDR1 LNHNV and CDR2 YYDKDF (reference sequence). CDR3 protein: CATSGRSLTSGGAKSGANVLTF. The CDR3 region has the DNA TGTGCCACCAGCGGCCGCTCGTTGACTAGCGGGGGGGCCAAGTCTGGGGCCAACGTCCTGACTTTC. Together with reference TRBV15 and TRBJ2-6, the CDR3 gives the full variable domain: DAMVIQNPRYQVTQFGKPVTLSCSQTLNHNVMYWYQQKSSQAPKLLFHYYDKDFNNEADTPDNFQSRRPNTSFCFLDIRSPGLGDTAMYLCATSGRSLTSGGAKSGANVLTFGAGSRLTVL.

The J gene is TRBJ2-2, the V gene TRBV20-1, with 7 bases that match TRBD1. Germline lookup yields CDR1 DFQATT and CDR2 SNEGSKA (reference sequence). The J segment lost 4 bases and the V segment lost 6 bases, leaving 8 bases of the junction unmatched. The CDR3 runs to 14 residues. CDR3 DNA: TGCAGTGCAAGGGACAGCTTCTTCACCGGGGAGCTGTTTTTT. The encoded protein is CSARDSFFTGELFF.

The sample holds a few counts of this clonotype. This chain uses TRBV5-6 with TRBJ1-1; D call uncertain. The germline CDR1 and CDR2 sequences are SGHDT and YYEEEE. This CDR3 has 14 amino acids. Between the trimmed V and J ends, which lost 3 bases and 1 base, there was a span of 10 bases. CDR3 DNA: TGTGCCAGCAGCTCCCCGGCAGGGAACACTGAAGCTTTCTTT. This gives the protein CASSSPAGNTEAFF.

This clonotype has at least ten counts. The chain joins TRBV7-9 to TRBJ2-1, with D maybe TRBD1 (6 bases). V was trimmed by 1 base and J by 4 bases, leaving 11 bases between them. Germline CDR1 is SEHNR and CDR2 is FQNEAQ (reference sequence). The CDR3 runs 15 residues. CDR3 amino acids: CASSLGGTLYNEQFF. CDR3 sequence (DNA): TGTGCCAGCAGCTTAGGTGGGACACTTTACAATGAGCAGTTCTTC.

This clonotype has a count of ten or more. This sequence joins TRBV24-1 and TRBJ2-5, with D perhaps matching TRBD2 (5 bases). The germline V gene has CDR1 KGHDR and CDR2 SFDVKD. V was cut by 2 bases and J by 5 bases, with 14 bases left in between. The CDR3 extends over 15 amino acids. The CDR3 sequence: CATSDSGSGMETQYF. The DNA for the CDR3 is TGTGCCACCAGTGATTCGGGATCGGGCATGGAGACCCAGTACTTC.

V usage is TRBV5-4 and J usage is TRBJ1-5; the D is unclear. Germline CDR1 reads SGHNT; CDR2 reads YYREEE (reference sequence). This CDR3 comprises 14 residues. V gave up 2 bases and J gave up 3 bases, with 9 bases separating them. CDR3 in amino acids: CASSFGGANQPQHF. The CDR3 nucleotides are TGTGCCAGCAGCTTCGGCGGAGCCAATCAGCCCCAGCATTTT.

The chain uses TRBV7-8 and TRBJ2-1, with D possibly TRBD2 on 6 matching bases. Trimming took off 4 bases at V and 6 bases at J, with 16 bases between the two ends. Looked up from germline, CDR1 is SGHVS and CDR2 is FQNEAQ. The CDR3 has 15 amino acids. CDR3 coding DNA: TGTGCCAGCAGCTCCCCGGGACCGCGGGGCAATGAGCAGTTCTTC. Protein product: CASSSPGPRGNEQFF.

J is TRBJ2-2 and V is TRBV20-1; TRBD2 aligns across 7 bases. The CDR3 covers 13 residues. Germline CDR1 DFQATT, CDR2 SNEGSKA (reference sequence). V gave up 3 bases and J gave up 7 bases; unmatched junction bases: 5. CDR3 in DNA: TGCAGTGCTAGCGCAGGCGGGGGCGGGGAGCTGTTTTTT. Translated, it gives CSASAGGGGELFF.

This clonotype was seen a handful of times. This chain connects TRBV12-3 or TRBV12-4 to TRBJ1-1; a possible D gene is TRBD1 (6 bases). There are 13 residues in the CDR3. V gave up 7 bases and J gave up 8 bases, with 17 bases separating them. CDR3 sequence reads: CASKGDTVLEAFF. CDR3 nucleotide sequence: TGTGCCAGCAAGGGGGACACGGTTCTGGAAGCTTTCTTT.

This clonotype was counted at least ten times. CDR3 residues: CASSYYRNEKLFF. The CDR3 DNA follows: TGTGCCAGCAGTTACTACAGGAATGAAAAACTGTTTTTT. V usage is TRBV6-2 or TRBV6-3 and J usage is TRBJ1-4; a weak D match, TRBD1 (5 bases). V lost 1 base and J 5 bases, leaving 5 bases between the germline ends. The CDR3 runs to 13 residues. In germline, CDR1 is MNHEY, CDR2 SVGEGT.